Following are 21 T cell receptor beta chains from one sample sequenced in a study of blood T cell repertoires in COVID-19. Method: immunoSEQ multiplex PCR; TCRdb's copy keeps in-frame clones and lacks some. The sample lists tens of thousands of clones, over 75% occurring once. Sequencing was performed on peripheral blood. All receptors derive from a woman of 80 years or more with acute or convalescent COVID-19.

The rearrangement uses TRBV21-1 and TRBJ1-2; TRBD1, the table's D call, lacks a check against the DNA. TRBV21-1 is a pseudogene segment. The length of the CDR3 is 14 residues. CDR3 residues: CASSPRTVNYGYTF. The CDR3 DNA sequence: TGTGCCAGCAGCCCCCGGACAGTGAACTATGGCTACACCTTC.

A few counts support this clone. This chain joins TRBV7-2 and TRBJ2-5; 8 nucleotides agree with TRBD2. Losses at the gene ends were 5 bases for V and 1 base for J; bases not matched to a gene: 6. This CDR3 has 15 amino acids. Per the germline V gene, CDR1 is SGHTA and CDR2 is FQGNSA. CDR3 region: CASSLRGGIQETQYF. DNA of the CDR3: TGTGCCAGCAGCCTCCGGGGGGGCATCCAAGAGACCCAGTACTTC. Supplemented by reference TRBV7-2 and TRBJ2-5, the full variable domain reads GAGVSQSPSNKVTEKGKDVELRCDPISGHTALYWYRQSLGQGLEFLIYFQGNSAPDKSGLPSDRFSAERTGGSVSTLTIQRTQQEDSAVYLCASSLRGGIQETQYFGPGTRLLVL.

V usage is TRBV3-1 (or the pseudogene TRBV3-2) and J usage is TRBJ2-7, with TRBD2 identical over 8 bases. The CDR3 totals 15 residues. From germline, CDR1 is LGHDT and CDR2 YNNKEL (reference sequence). The J segment lost 2 bases and the V segment lost 1 base, leaving 4 bases of the junction unmatched. CDR3 amino acids: CASSQVPAGAYEQYF. The CDR3, as DNA: TGTGCCAGCAGCCAAGTACCAGCGGGAGCCTACGAGCAGTACTTC.

The chain recombines TRBV6-2 or TRBV6-3 with TRBJ2-2; no clear D gene. V was pared by 4 bases and J by 2 bases, with 11 bases between. The CDR3 is made up of 15 amino acids. Germline CDR1 and CDR2: MNHEY and SVGEGT. CDR3 protein: CASSWSTPNTGELFF. The CDR3 nucleotides are TGTGCCAGCAGTTGGAGTACTCCTAACACCGGGGAGCTGTTTTTT.

The rearrangement links TRBV5-4 to TRBJ1-1; no reliable D call. V was clipped by 4 bases and J by 1 base, with 14 bases between them. Germline V gene lookup returns CDR1 SGHNT and CDR2 YYREEE (reference sequence). The CDR3 spans 15 residues. The CDR3 region is CASSRPAAENTEAFF. CDR3 sequence (DNA): TGTGCCAGCAGCCGACCCGCGGCGGAGAACACTGAAGCTTTCTTT.

The chain uses TRBV3-1 (or the pseudogene TRBV3-2) and TRBJ2-2, with TRBD2 identical over 10 bases. The trim removed 4 bases at V and 0 bases at J, leaving 2 bases unmatched. Germline-derived CDR1 and CDR2 are LGHDT and YNNKEL (reference sequence). This CDR3 has 16 residues. Written as DNA, the CDR3 is TGTGCCAGCAGCCTACTAGCGGGGCCGAACACCGGGGAGCTGTTTTTT. This gives the protein CASSLLAGPNTGELFF.

J is TRBJ1-5 and V is TRBV19; D gene unclear. The CDR3 has 15 amino acids. Trimming took 5 bases from V and 7 from J, leaving 18 bases between them. Per germline, CDR1 LNHDA and CDR2 SQIVND (reference sequence). The CDR3, as DNA: TGTGCCAGTAGTGGGTCAGAGGTGATCGGGCAGCCCCAGCATTTT. As protein: CASSGSEVIGQPQHF.

The count of this clone is one. The chain has TRBV4-1 and TRBJ2-2; no clear D. The CDR3 covers 15 residues. Per the germline V gene, CDR1 is MGHRA and CDR2 is YSYEKL. V was cut by 1 base and J by 3 bases, with 9 bases left in between. The chain's CDR3 is CASSQVTVYTGELFF. CDR3 DNA sequence: TGCGCCAGCAGCCAAGTTACGGTATACACCGGGGAGCTGTTTTTT.

The table lists this clone with a few counts. The V and J genes are TRBV6-5 and TRBJ2-7; TRBD1 agrees at 9 bases. The germline gives CDR1 MNHEY, CDR2 SVGAGI. CDR3 size: 13 residues. V lost 6 bases, J lost 3 bases, and 3 bases stayed unmatched. The CDR3 loop is CASRGTGLYEQYF. The DNA of the CDR3 is TGTGCCAGCAGAGGGACAGGGCTCTACGAGCAGTACTTC.

This chain joins TRBV11-3 and TRBJ1-1; D is unclear. The CDR3 totals 18 residues. Germline V gene lookup returns CDR1 SGHNT and CDR2 YENEEA. Between the trimmed V and J ends, which lost 1 base and 3 bases, there was a span of 21 bases. CDR3 nucleotide sequence: TGTGCCAGCAGCTTAGCCACGGCCGACGATTTTGCGGACACTGAAGCTTTCTTT. Amino acids: CASSLATADDFADTEAFF. Variable domain in full (rest from reference TRBV11-3 and TRBJ1-1): EAGVVQSPRYKIIEKKQPVAFWCNPISGHNTLYWYLQNLGQGPELLIRYENEEAVDDSQLPKDRFSAERLKGVDSTLKIQPAELGDSAVYLCASSLATADDFADTEAFFGQGTRLTVV.

This clone was recorded once. The chain joins TRBV19 to TRBJ2-1; no firm D call. This CDR3 has 15 residues. Trimming took 3 bases from V and 1 from J, leaving 10 bases between them. Germline loops: CDR1 LNHDA, CDR2 SQIVND (reference sequence). CDR3 DNA: TGTGCCAGTAGTATTGAGGCAAGTTCCTACAATGAGCAGTTCTTC. Protein: CASSIEASSYNEQFF.

This chain connects TRBV29-1 to TRBJ1-3; D possibly corresponds to TRBD1 (5 bases). The CDR3 totals 15 residues. Trimming took 7 bases from V and 3 from J, leaving 19 bases between them. Germline V CDR1 and CDR2: SQVTM, ANQGSEA. The CDR3 protein is CSASWGGAFGNTIYF. The CDR3 coding sequence is TGCAGCGCCAGTTGGGGGGGAGCCTTTGGAAACACCATATATTTT.

V is TRBV7-9 and J is TRBJ1-2; D is ambiguous. The CDR3 spans 13 residues. V was pared by 8 bases and J by 6 bases, with 16 bases between. Per germline, CDR1 SEHNR and CDR2 FQNEAQ (reference sequence). CDR3 in amino acids: CASSGGQNNGYTF. The CDR3 DNA sequence: TGTGCCAGCTCGGGAGGGCAGAACAATGGCTACACCTTC.

The chain carries TRBV5-1 and TRBJ2-3; no clear D. V shed 3 bases and J shed 1 base, with 6 bases lying between them. The CDR3 is 13 residues long. Germline V lookup: CDR1 SGHRS, CDR2 YFSETQ. This CDR3 reads CASSSEGTDTQYF. The CDR3 nucleotides are TGCGCCAGCAGCTCCGAGGGCACAGATACGCAGTATTTT. Full variable domain (outside the CDR3, taken from reference TRBV5-1 and TRBJ2-3): KAGVTQTPRYLIKTRGQQVTLSCSPISGHRSVSWYQQTPGQGLQFLFEYFSETQRNKGNFPGRFSGRQFSNSRSEMNVSTLELGDSALYLCASSSEGTDTQYFGPGTRLTVL.

This clone has a single count. The chain carries TRBV6-5 and TRBJ1-6; 7 bases map to TRBD1. The V gene end was trimmed by 1 base and the J gene end by 13 bases; junction bases not matched to a gene: 13. The CDR3 length is 16 residues. Germline-derived CDR1 and CDR2 are MNHEY and SVGAGI. CDR3 residues: CASSYYPTTTGNPLHF. DNA of the CDR3: TGTGCCAGCAGTTACTACCCTACTACGACAGGGAATCCCCTCCACTTT.

The chain recombines TRBV4-2 with TRBJ2-3; D is unresolved. V lost 1 base, J lost 8 bases, and 10 bases lay in between. This CDR3 contains 13 residues. Germline CDR1 and CDR2: LGHNA and YNFKEQ. CDR3 sequence: CASSQALEATQYF. In DNA, the CDR3 is TGTGCCAGCAGCCAAGCCCTCGAAGCTACGCAGTATTTT.

Here the CDR3 DNA reads TGTGCTAGTGGTTTTAGGGGAACAGATACGCAGTATTTT. As protein: CASGFRGTDTQYF. The gene calls are TRBV12-5 and TRBJ2-3; D is possibly TRBD1 (5 bases). Germline assignment: CDR1 LGHNT and CDR2 FRNRAP. The germline V and J ends were trimmed by 3 bases and 3 bases, with 7 bases remaining between them. The CDR3 extends over 13 amino acids.

The gene calls are TRBV6-5 and TRBJ1-1; the D gene is possibly TRBD1 (5 bases). Germline CDR1 is MNHEY and CDR2 is SVGAGI. Deletions cut 6 bases from V and 2 bases from J, with 16 bases between. This CDR3 contains 15 residues. CDR3 DNA: TGTGCCAGCAGACTTTCGGCAGGGCAAAACACTGAAGCTTTCTTT. Its protein is CASRLSAGQNTEAFF.

The chain combines TRBV5-1 with TRBJ2-1; the D gene is possibly TRBD2 (5 bases). Germline CDR1 SGHRS, CDR2 YFSETQ. The V end was cut by 6 bases, the J end by 6 bases, with 25 bases between. The length of the CDR3 is 17 residues. CDR3 region: CASTPDNGIGVVNEQFF. CDR3 DNA: TGCGCCAGCACCCCCGATAACGGGATTGGAGTCGTCAATGAGCAGTTCTTC. Based on the CDR3 plus reference TRBV5-1 and TRBJ2-1, the full variable domain is KAGVTQTPRYLIKTRGQQVTLSCSPISGHRSVSWYQQTPGQGLQFLFEYFSETQRNKGNFPGRFSGRQFSNSRSEMNVSTLELGDSALYLCASTPDNGIGVVNEQFFGPGTRLTVL.

The chain couples TRBV1 to TRBJ1-1; TRBD1 is the table's D call, not checked against the DNA. TRBV1 is a listed pseudogene. CDR3 length: 14 residues. The CDR3 DNA sequence: TGCACCAGCAGCCATGTACAGGGTAACACTGAAGCTTTCTTT. Its translation is CTSSHVQGNTEAFF.

V and J are TRBV5-1 and TRBJ2-1, with 10 nucleotides matching TRBD2. Germline CDR1 and CDR2: SGHRS and YFSETQ. With V trimmed by 0 bases and J by 8 bases, 5 bases remained unmatched. The CDR3 is 15 amino acids. CDR3 in amino acids: CASSLEAAGGDEQFF. For the CDR3, the DNA is TGCGCCAGCAGCTTGGAGGCAGCGGGAGGGGATGAGCAGTTCTTC.